This T cell receptor (beta chain) was identified during a study of cytomegalovirus exposure and HLA in healthy donors. Use of 60 Vbeta and 13 Jbeta primers characterized the PCR. Measured with immunoSEQ multiplex PCR; TCRdb has only the in-frame clones, and not every one. Found here are 150,000 or so clones, roughly 80% of them singletons; the top ten hold about 13%. Samples came from healthy bone marrow donors. This receptor was taken from a man aged 35-49 years in good health and CMV-seropositive. The sequenced sample was PBMCs.

CDR3 region: CASSFRLAHEQYF. The CDR3 bases are TGTGCCAGCAGCTTCCGTCTAGCCCACGAGCAGTACTTC. The J gene is TRBJ2-7, the V gene TRBV11-2, with D perhaps matching TRBD2 (5 bases). There are 13 residues in the CDR3. Germline CDR1 is SGHAT and CDR2 is FQNNGV. V was clipped by 3 bases and J by 5 bases, with 11 bases between them. The variable domain in full, completed from reference TRBV11-2 and TRBJ2-7, reads EAGVAQSPRYKIIEKRQSVAFWCNPISGHATLYWYQQILGQGPKLLIQFQNNGVVDDSQLPKDRFSAERLKGVDSTLKIQPAKLEDSAVYLCASSFRLAHEQYFGPGTRLTVT.